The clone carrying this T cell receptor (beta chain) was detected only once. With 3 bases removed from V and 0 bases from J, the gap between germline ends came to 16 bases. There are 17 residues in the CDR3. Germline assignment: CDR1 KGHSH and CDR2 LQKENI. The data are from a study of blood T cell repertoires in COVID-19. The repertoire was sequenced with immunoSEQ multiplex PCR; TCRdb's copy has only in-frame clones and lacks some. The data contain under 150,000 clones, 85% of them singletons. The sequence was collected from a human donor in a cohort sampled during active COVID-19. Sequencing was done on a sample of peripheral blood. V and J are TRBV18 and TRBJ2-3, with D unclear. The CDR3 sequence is CASSPEWVASSTDTQYF. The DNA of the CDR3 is TGTGCCAGCTCACCCGAATGGGTAGCCTCTAGCACAGATACGCAGTATTTT.